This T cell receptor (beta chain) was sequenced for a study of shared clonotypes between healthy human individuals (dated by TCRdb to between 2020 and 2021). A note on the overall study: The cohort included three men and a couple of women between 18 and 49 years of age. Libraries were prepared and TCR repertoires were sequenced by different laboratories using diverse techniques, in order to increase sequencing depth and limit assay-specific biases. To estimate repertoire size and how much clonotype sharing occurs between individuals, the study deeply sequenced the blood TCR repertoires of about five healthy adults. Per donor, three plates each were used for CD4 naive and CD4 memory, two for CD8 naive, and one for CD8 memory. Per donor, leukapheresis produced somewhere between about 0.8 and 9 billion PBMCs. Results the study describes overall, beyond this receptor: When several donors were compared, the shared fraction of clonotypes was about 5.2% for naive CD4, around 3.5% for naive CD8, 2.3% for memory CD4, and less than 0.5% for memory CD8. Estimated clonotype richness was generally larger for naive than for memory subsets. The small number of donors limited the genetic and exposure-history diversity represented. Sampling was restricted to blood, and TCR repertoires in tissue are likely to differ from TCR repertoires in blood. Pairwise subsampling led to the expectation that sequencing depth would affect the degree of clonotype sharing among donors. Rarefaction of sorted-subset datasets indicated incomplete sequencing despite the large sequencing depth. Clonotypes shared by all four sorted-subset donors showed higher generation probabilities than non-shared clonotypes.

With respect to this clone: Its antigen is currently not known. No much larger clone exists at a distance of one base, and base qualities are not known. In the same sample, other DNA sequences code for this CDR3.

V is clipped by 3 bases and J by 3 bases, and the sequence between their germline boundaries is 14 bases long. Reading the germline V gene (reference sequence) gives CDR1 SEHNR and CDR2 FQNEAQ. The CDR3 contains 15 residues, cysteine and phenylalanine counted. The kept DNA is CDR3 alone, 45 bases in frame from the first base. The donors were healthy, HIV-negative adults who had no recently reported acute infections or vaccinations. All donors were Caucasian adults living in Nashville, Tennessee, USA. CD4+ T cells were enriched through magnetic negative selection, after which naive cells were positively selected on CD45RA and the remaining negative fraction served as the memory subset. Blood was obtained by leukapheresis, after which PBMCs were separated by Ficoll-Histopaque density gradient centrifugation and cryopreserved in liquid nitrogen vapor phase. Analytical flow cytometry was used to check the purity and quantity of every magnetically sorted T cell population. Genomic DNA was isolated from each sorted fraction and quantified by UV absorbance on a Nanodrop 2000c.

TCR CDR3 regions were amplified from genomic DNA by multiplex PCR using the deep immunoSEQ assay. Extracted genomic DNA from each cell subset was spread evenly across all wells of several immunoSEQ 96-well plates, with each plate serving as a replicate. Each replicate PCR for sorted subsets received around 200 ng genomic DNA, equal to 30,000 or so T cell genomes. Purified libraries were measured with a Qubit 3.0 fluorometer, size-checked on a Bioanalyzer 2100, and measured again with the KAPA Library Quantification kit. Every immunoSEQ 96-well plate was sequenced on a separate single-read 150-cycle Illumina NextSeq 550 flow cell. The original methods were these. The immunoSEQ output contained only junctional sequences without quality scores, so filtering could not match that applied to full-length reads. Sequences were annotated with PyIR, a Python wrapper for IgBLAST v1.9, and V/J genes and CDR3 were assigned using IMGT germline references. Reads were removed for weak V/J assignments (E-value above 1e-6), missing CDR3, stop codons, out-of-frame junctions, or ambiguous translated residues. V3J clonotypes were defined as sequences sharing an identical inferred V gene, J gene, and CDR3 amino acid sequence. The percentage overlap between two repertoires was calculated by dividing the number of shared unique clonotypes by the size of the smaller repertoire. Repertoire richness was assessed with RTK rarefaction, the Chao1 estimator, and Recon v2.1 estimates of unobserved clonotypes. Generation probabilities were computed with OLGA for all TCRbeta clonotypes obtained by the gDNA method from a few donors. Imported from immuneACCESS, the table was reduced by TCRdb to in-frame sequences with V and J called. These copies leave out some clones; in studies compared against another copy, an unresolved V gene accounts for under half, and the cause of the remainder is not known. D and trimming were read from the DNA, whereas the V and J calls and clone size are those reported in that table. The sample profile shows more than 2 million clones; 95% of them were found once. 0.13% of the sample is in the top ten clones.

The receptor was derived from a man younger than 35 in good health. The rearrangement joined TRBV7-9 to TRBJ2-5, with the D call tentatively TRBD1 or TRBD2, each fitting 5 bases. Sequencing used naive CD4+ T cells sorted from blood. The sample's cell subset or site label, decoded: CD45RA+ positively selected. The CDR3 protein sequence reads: CASSLAPGREETQYF. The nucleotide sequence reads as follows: TGTGCCAGCAGCTTGGCACCGGGACGGGAAGAGACCCAGTACTTC. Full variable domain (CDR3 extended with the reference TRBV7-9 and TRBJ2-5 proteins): DTGVSQNPRHKITKRGQNVTFRCDPISEHNRLYWYRQTLGQGPEFLTYFQNEAQLEKSRLLSDRFSAERPKGSFSTLEIQRTEQGDSAMYLCASSLAPGREETQYFGPGTRLLVL.